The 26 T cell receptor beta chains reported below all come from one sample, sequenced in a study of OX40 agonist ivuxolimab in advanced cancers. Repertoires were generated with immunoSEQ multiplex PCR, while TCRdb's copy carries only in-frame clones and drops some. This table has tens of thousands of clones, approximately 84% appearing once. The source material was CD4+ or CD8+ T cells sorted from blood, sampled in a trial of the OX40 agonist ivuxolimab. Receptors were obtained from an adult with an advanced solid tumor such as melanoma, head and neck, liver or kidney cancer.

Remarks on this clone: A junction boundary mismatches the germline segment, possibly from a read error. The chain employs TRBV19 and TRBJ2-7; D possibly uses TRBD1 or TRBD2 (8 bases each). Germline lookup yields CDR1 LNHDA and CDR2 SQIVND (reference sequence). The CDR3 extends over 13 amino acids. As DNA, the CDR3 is TGTGCCAGTAATATAGCGGGGACAGGCGAGCAGTACTTC. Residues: CASNIAGTGEQYF.

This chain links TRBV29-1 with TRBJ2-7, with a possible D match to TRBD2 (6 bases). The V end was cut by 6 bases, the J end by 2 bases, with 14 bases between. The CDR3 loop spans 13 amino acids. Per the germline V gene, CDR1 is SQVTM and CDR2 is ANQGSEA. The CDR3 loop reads CSVAGTSTYEQYF. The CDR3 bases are TGCAGCGTCGCCGGGACTTCCACCTACGAGCAGTACTTC.

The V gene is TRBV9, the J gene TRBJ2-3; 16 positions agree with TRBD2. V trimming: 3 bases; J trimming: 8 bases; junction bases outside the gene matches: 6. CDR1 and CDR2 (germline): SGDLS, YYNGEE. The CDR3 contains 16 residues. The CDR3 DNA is TGTGCCAGCAGCGGAGGGACTAGCGGGGGGGCCGGTACGCAGTATTTT. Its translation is CASSGGTSGGAGTQYF.

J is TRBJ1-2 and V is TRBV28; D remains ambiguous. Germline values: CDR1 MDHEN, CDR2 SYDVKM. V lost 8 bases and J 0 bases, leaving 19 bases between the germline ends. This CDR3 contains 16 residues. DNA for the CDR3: TGTGCCAGCGCCCAAGGGAGGCACCTAGCTAACTATGGCTACACCTTC. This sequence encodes CASAQGRHLANYGYTF.

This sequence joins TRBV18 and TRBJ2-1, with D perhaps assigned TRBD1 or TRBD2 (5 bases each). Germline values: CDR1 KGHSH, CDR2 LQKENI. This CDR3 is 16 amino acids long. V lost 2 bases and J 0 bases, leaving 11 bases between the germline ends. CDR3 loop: CASSPVGTSSYNEQFF. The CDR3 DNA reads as TGTGCCAGCTCACCAGTGGGGACCAGCTCCTACAATGAGCAGTTCTTC. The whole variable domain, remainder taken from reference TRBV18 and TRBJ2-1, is NAGVMQNPRHLVRRRGQEARLRCSPMKGHSHVYWYRQLPEEGLKFMVYLQKENIIDESGMPKERFSAEFPKEGPSILRIQQVVRGDSAAYFCASSPVGTSSYNEQFFGPGTRLTVL.

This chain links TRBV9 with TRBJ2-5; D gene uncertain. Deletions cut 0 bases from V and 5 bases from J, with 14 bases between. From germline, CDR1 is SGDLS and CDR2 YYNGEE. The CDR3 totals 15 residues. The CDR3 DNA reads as TGTGCCAGCAGCGTAGGGTTTGACACTGGGGAGACCCAGTACTTC. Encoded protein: CASSVGFDTGETQYF. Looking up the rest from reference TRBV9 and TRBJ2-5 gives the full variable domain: DSGVTQTPKHLITATGQRVTLRCSPRSGDLSVYWYQQSLDQGLQFLIQYYNGEERAKGNILERFSAQQFPDLHSELNLSSLELGDSALYFCASSVGFDTGETQYFGPGTRLLVL.

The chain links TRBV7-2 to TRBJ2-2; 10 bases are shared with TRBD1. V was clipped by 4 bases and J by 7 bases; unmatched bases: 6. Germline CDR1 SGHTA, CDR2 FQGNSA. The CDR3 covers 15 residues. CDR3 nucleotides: TGTGCCAGCAGCTATGACAGGGGGCGGGACGGGGAGCTGTTTTTT. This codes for CASSYDRGRDGELFF.

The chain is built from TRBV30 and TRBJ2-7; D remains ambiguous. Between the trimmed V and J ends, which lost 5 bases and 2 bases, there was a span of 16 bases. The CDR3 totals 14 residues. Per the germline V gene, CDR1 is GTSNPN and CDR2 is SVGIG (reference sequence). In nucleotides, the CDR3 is TGTGCCTGGCAGTCCCCCAAGTCCCCCTACGAGCAGTACTTC. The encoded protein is CAWQSPKSPYEQYF.

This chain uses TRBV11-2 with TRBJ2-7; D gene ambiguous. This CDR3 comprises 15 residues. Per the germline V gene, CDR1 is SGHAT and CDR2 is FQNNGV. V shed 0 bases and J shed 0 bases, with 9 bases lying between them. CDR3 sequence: CASSLELGSSYEQYV. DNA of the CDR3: TGTGCCAGCAGCTTAGAACTGGGAAGCTCCTACGAGCAGTACGTC.

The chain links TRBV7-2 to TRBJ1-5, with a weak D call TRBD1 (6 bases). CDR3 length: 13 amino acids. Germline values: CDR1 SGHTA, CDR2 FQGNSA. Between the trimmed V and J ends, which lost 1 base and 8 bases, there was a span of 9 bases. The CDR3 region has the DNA TGTGCCAGCAGCTTAGGCAGGGACAAGCCCCAGCATTTT. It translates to CASSLGRDKPQHF. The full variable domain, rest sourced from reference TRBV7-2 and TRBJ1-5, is GAGVSQSPSNKVTEKGKDVELRCDPISGHTALYWYRQSLGQGLEFLIYFQGNSAPDKSGLPSDRFSAERTGGSVSTLTIQRTQQEDSAVYLCASSLGRDKPQHFGDGTRLSIL.

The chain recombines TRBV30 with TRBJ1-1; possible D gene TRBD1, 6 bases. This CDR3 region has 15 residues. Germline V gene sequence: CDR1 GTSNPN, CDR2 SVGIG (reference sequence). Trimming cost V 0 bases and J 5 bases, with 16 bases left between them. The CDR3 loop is CAWSVLGGDRTEAFF. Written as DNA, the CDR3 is TGTGCCTGGAGTGTACTAGGGGGAGATCGGACTGAAGCTTTCTTT.

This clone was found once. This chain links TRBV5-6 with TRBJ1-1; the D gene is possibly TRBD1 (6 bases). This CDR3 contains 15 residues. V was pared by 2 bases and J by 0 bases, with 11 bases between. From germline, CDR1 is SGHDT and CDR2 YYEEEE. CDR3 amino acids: CASSFIGGLNTEAFF. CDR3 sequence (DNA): TGTGCCAGCAGCTTCATCGGGGGCTTGAACACTGAAGCTTTCTTT.

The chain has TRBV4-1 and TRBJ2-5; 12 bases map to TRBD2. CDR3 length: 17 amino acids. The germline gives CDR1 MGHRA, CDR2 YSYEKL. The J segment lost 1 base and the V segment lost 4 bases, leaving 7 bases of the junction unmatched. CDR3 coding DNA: TGCGCCAGCAGCCGACTTCTAGCGGGGGGGATCCAAGAGACCCAGTACTTC. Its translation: CASSRLLAGGIQETQYF.

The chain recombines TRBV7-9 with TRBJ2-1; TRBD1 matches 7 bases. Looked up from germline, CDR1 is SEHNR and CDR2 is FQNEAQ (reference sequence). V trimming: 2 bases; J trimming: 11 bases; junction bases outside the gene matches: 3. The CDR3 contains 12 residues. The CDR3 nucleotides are TGTGCCAGCAGCTTACCGGGACAGAAGCAGTTCTTC. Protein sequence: CASSLPGQKQFF. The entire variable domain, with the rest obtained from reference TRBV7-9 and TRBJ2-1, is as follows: DTGVSQNPRHKITKRGQNVTFRCDPISEHNRLYWYRQTLGQGPEFLTYFQNEAQLEKSRLLSDRFSAERPKGSFSTLEIQRTEQGDSAMYLCASSLPGQKQFFGPGTRLTVL.

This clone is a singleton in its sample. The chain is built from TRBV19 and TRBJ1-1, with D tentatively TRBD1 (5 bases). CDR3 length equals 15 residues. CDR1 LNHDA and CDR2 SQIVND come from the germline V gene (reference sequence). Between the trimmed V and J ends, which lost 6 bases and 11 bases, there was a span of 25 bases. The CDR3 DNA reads TGTGCCAGTAGGATAAGGGGCCCTCCGGGTATCGACGCTTTCTTT. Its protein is CASRIRGPPGIDAFF.

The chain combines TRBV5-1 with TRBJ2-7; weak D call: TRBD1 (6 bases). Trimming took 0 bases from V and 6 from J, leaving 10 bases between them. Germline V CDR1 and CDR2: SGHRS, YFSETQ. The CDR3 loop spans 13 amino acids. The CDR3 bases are TGCGCCAGCAGCTTGGGGCAGGGGCGCGAGCAGTACTTC. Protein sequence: CASSLGQGREQYF.

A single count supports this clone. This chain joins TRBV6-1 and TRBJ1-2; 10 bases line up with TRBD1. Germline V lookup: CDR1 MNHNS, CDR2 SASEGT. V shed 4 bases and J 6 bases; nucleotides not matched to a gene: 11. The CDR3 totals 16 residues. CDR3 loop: CASSVNPAGTGDGYTF. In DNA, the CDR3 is TGTGCCAGCAGTGTGAACCCAGCCGGGACAGGGGATGGCTACACCTTC.

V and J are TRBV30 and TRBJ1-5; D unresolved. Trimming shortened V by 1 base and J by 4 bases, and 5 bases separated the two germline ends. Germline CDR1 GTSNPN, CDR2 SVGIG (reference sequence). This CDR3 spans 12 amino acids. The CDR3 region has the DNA TGTGCCTGGAGTGACCCGAATCAGCCCCAGCATTTT. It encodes CAWSDPNQPQHF.

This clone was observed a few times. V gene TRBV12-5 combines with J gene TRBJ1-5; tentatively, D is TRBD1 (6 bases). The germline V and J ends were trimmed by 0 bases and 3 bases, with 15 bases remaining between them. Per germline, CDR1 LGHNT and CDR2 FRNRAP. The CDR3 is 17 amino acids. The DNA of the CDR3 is TGTGCTAGTGGTTTGGTACGCGGGGGGCAGGACAATCAGCCCCAGCATTTT. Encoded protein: CASGLVRGGQDNQPQHF. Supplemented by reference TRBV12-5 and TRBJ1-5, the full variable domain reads DARVTQTPRHKVTEMGQEVTMRCQPILGHNTVFWYRQTMMQGLELLAYFRNRAPLDDSGMPKDRFSAEMPDATLATLKIQPSEPRDSAVYFCASGLVRGGQDNQPQHFGDGTRLSIL.

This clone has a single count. CDR3 nucleotides: TGTGCCAGCAGCCCCGGACAGGGCCCCCATGGCTACACCTTC. Its protein is CASSPGQGPHGYTF. J is TRBJ1-2 and V is TRBV9, with TRBD1 matching 8 bases. Trimming took 4 bases from V and 6 from J; bases not matched to a gene: 8. The CDR3 is 14 residues long. Germline V gene lookup returns CDR1 SGDLS and CDR2 YYNGEE.

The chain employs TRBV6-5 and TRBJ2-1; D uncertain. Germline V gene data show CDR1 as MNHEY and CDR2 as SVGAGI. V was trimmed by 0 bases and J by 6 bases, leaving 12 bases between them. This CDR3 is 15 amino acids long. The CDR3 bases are TGTGCCAGCAGTTACTCATCTGCAACGCCCAATGAGCAGTTCTTC. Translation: CASSYSSATPNEQFF.

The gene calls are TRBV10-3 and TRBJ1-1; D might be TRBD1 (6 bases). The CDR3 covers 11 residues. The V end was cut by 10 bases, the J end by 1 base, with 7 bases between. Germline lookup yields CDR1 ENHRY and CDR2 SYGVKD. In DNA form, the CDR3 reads TGTGCCAGCAGGGGGAACACTGAAGCTTTCTTT. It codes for CASRGNTEAFF.

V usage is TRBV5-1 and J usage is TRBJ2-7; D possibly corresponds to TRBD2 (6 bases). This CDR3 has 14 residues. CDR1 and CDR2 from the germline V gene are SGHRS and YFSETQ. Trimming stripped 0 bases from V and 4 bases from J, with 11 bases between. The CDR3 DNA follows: TGCGCCAGCAGCTTGGATGGAGGGTGGTACGAGCAGTACGTC. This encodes CASSLDGGWYEQYV.

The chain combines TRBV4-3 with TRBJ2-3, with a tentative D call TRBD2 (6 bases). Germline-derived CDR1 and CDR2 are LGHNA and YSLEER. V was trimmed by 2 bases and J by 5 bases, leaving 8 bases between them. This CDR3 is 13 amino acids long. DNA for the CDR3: TGCGCCAGCAGCCAACAGGAGGGAGATACGCAGTATTTT. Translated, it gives CASSQQEGDTQYF.

The CDR3 DNA follows: TGTGCCAGCAGTTTAGACCCCGCGACGAACACTGAAGCTTTCTTT. Translation: CASSLDPATNTEAFF. The V and J genes are TRBV28 and TRBJ1-1, with D hard to call. Deletions cut 2 bases from V and 1 base from J, with 11 bases between. Germline V gives CDR1 MDHEN, CDR2 SYDVKM. The length of the CDR3 is 15 residues.

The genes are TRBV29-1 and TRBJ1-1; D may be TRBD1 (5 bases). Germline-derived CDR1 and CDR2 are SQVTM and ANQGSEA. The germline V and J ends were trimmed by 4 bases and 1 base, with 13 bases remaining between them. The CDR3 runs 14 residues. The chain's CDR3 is CSVGGAETNTEAFF. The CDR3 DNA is TGCAGCGTTGGAGGGGCGGAGACGAACACTGAAGCTTTCTTT.